These 8 T cell receptor beta chains share one sample of origin, sequenced in a study of blood T cell repertoires in COVID-19. TCRdb's copy holds only in-frame clones and misses some; the assay was immunoSEQ multiplex PCR. The sample holds around 170,000 clones, about 85% seen once. Material: peripheral blood. The receptors shown here come from a man in his 70s who had recovered from COVID-19.

The chain links TRBV7-9 to TRBJ1-1, with D perhaps matching TRBD1 (6 bases). The V gene lost 1 base and the J gene lost 6 bases, with 9 bases spanning the gap. The CDR3 is 13 residues long. Germline CDR1 is SEHNR and CDR2 is FQNEAQ (reference sequence). Here the CDR3 reads CASSLEQGAEAFF. CDR3 nucleotide sequence: TGTGCCAGCAGCTTAGAACAGGGAGCTGAAGCTTTCTTT.

The chain is built from TRBV10-2 and TRBJ2-3, with 9 bases that match TRBD2. The CDR3 sequence is 15 residues long. V dropped 3 bases and J dropped 4; count of bases not matched to a gene: 5. Germline V gives CDR1 WSHSY, CDR2 SAAADI. In DNA form, the CDR3 reads TGCGCCAGCAGTGATACGGGACTAGCTGCAGATACGCAGTATTTT. It is translated as CASSDTGLAADTQYF.

The chain joins TRBV18 to TRBJ2-7; D unresolved. The CDR3 covers 13 residues. With 8 bases removed from V and 3 bases from J, the gap between germline ends came to 14 bases. Germline CDR1 and CDR2: KGHSH and LQKENI. Here the CDR3 reads CASPAPASYEQYF. The CDR3 coding sequence is TGTGCCAGCCCAGCCCCAGCTAGCTACGAGCAGTACTTC.

V and J are TRBV27 and TRBJ2-6, with no clear D. Trimming cost V 3 bases and J 2 bases, with 2 bases left between them. Germline V gives CDR1 MNHEY, CDR2 SMNVEV (reference sequence). The CDR3 has 13 amino acids. The CDR3 nucleotides are TGTGCCAGCAGTTTCACTGGGGCCAACGTCCTGACTTTC. Protein sequence: CASSFTGANVLTF.

The chain joins TRBV2 to TRBJ2-2, with D possibly matching TRBD2 (6 bases). V lost 4 bases to trimming and J lost 8 bases, with 14 bases between them. This CDR3 contains 14 residues. From germline, CDR1 is SNHLY and CDR2 FYNNEI. The CDR3 DNA follows: TGTGCCAGCAGTGTGCGGCTAGCGTCGGGGGAGCTGTTTTTT. Amino acids: CASSVRLASGELFF.

The chain employs TRBV9 and TRBJ2-3; TRBD2 is a possible D gene (5 bases). The CDR3 totals 14 residues. In germline, CDR1 is SGDLS, CDR2 YYNGEE. V lost 6 bases and J 2 bases, leaving 13 bases between the germline ends. As DNA, the CDR3 is TGTGCCAGCACCCCGGACTCTAACACAGATACGCAGTATTTT. Amino acids: CASTPDSNTDTQYF. Based on the CDR3 plus reference TRBV9 and TRBJ2-3, the full variable domain is DSGVTQTPKHLITATGQRVTLRCSPRSGDLSVYWYQQSLDQGLQFLIQYYNGEERAKGNILERFSAQQFPDLHSELNLSSLELGDSALYFCASTPDSNTDTQYFGPGTRLTVL.

CDR3 DNA: TGTGCCAGTAGTATTCGGGGAGAAACTGAAGCTTTCTTT. Its protein product is CASSIRGETEAFF. The chain has TRBV19 and TRBJ1-1; D call uncertain. Germline CDR1 and CDR2: LNHDA and SQIVND (reference sequence). The CDR3 has 13 amino acids. V lost 3 bases and J lost 5, with 10 bases in between.

The chain recombines TRBV7-2 with TRBJ2-3; the match to TRBD2 covers 9 bases. V was clipped by 8 bases and J by 2 bases; unmatched bases: 8. The CDR3 is 15 residues long. Germline CDR1 SGHTA, CDR2 FQGNSA. CDR3 residues: CASAKWTSDTDTQYF. CDR3 bases: TGTGCCAGCGCAAAGTGGACTAGCGACACAGATACGCAGTATTTT.